The 8 T cell receptor beta chains in this list originate from one sample, sequenced in a study of T cell responses to AZD1222 COVID-19 vaccine. Data came from immunoSEQ multiplex PCR; TCRdb stores just in-frame clones and leaves some out. The sample holds about 150,000 clones, around 90% seen once. The specimen comprised peripheral blood, sampled 28 days after the second AZD1222 dose. These receptors originate from an adult who received the AZD1222 COVID-19 vaccine.

The genes are TRBV9 and TRBJ2-1; 7 nucleotides agree with TRBD1. Germline assignment: CDR1 SGDLS and CDR2 YYNGEE. CDR3 size: 12 residues. The V gene end was trimmed by 2 bases and the J gene end by 9 bases; junction bases not matched to a gene: 2. CDR3: CASSVYRGEQFF. CDR3 DNA: TGTGCCAGCAGCGTTTACAGGGGTGAGCAGTTCTTC.

This clone was seen just once. The rearrangement uses TRBV19 and TRBJ1-5, with D perhaps matching TRBD1 (5 bases). The CDR3 sequence is 13 residues long. Trimming took 4 bases from V and 6 from J, leaving 10 bases between them. CDR1 is LNHDA, CDR2 SQIVND, per germline (reference sequence). DNA for the CDR3: TGTGCCAGTAGTACCGACAGAACTCAGCCCCAGCATTTT. This encodes CASSTDRTQPQHF. The whole variable domain, remainder taken from reference TRBV19 and TRBJ1-5, is DGGITQSPKYLFRKEGQNVTLSCEQNLNHDAMYWYRQDPGQGLRLIYYSQIVNDFQKGDIAEGYSVSREKKESFPLTVTSAQKNPTAFYLCASSTDRTQPQHFGDGTRLSIL.

This chain joins TRBV18 and TRBJ2-4; 7 bases fit TRBD2. This CDR3 is 16 amino acids long. The germline V gene has CDR1 KGHSH and CDR2 LQKENI. The ends lost 2 bases at V and 8 bases at J; junction bases unmatched: 12. In DNA, the CDR3 is TGTGCCAGCTCACCAACCCCCCTCGGGGGGATGGACATTCAGTACTTC. Translation: CASSPTPLGGMDIQYF.

This chain links TRBV7-9 with TRBJ2-7; maybe TRBD1 (6 bases). Deletions cut 3 bases from V and 2 bases from J, with 14 bases between. The germline V gene has CDR1 SEHNR and CDR2 FQNEAQ (reference sequence). The CDR3 extends over 15 amino acids. The CDR3 here is CASSLRTAEAYEQYF. The CDR3 DNA reads TGTGCCAGCAGCTTGCGGACAGCCGAAGCCTACGAGCAGTACTTC.

The V call is TRBV15, the J call TRBJ2-1, with 15 bases aligning to TRBD2. The ends lost 1 base at V and 7 bases at J; junction bases unmatched: 5. Germline V gene sequence: CDR1 LNHNV, CDR2 YYDKDF (reference sequence). The CDR3 is 17 amino acids. CDR3 in amino acids: CATSRARTSGGANEQFF. CDR3 nucleotide sequence: TGTGCCACCAGCAGAGCACGGACTAGCGGGGGGGCGAATGAGCAGTTCTTC.

The rearrangement links TRBV2 to TRBJ2-7; perhaps TRBD1 as D (5 bases). The CDR3 runs 12 residues. V dropped 8 bases and J dropped 2 bases, with 10 bases sitting between them. Per the germline V gene, CDR1 is SNHLY and CDR2 is FYNNEI. This chain's CDR3 is CASRGQAYEQYF. Here the CDR3 DNA reads TGTGCCAGCCGCGGACAAGCCTACGAGCAGTACTTC.

This chain joins TRBV10-3 and TRBJ1-1; a weak D match, TRBD1 (5 bases). The ends were cut back, 2 bases at V and 1 base at J, with 11 bases in the middle. Germline V gene sequence: CDR1 ENHRY, CDR2 SYGVKD. This CDR3 comprises 15 residues. CDR3 nucleotides: TGTGCCATCAGTGAGATTGGGGGGAGGAACACTGAAGCTTTCTTT. Protein sequence: CAISEIGGRNTEAFF.

The chain is built from TRBV19 and TRBJ2-7, with 7 positions matching TRBD1. Germline V gene lookup returns CDR1 LNHDA and CDR2 SQIVND (reference sequence). The CDR3 extends over 14 amino acids. V dropped 9 bases and J dropped 3; count of bases not matched to a gene: 11. Here the CDR3 DNA reads TGTGCCAGCAAAGGACAGGAAGAAAACTACGAGCAGTACTTC. Its protein product is CASKGQEENYEQYF.